These 31 T cell receptor beta chains were all obtained from the same sample, sequenced in a study of cytomegalovirus exposure and HLA in healthy donors (TCRdb year 2017). Library method: the immunoSEQ multiplex PCR assay. The multiplex PCR relied on a mix of 60 forward primers for TCR Vbeta segments and 13 reverse primers for TCR Jbeta segments. TCRdb obtained this table from immuneACCESS and retained in-frame rearrangements with V and J assigned. These tables miss some clones; where compared with another copy, unresolved V genes account for less than half of the shortfall, and the remainder is unexplained. In this sample the table shows roughly 80,000 clones, roughly 79% of which occur a single time. The biggest ten clones account for 1.5% to 2% of the sample. The sequenced sample consisted of PBMCs. Receptors were obtained from a woman aged 30 to 39 in good health and CMV-seronegative.

This clone was seen only a few times. Other DNA sequences from this sample encode an identical CDR3 as well. The chain has TRBV15 and TRBJ2-7; 8 nucleotides line up with TRBD2. Germline V CDR1 and CDR2: LNHNV, YYDKDF (reference sequence). This CDR3 has 19 residues. With V trimmed by 0 bases and J by 6 bases, 19 bases remained unmatched. DNA for the CDR3: TGTGCCACCAGCAGAGAACGGGGGGGTTGGGGACAAAGGTCGGGCGAGCAGTACTTC. It yields the protein CATSRERGGWGQRSGEQYF. Using reference TRBV15 and TRBJ2-7 for the parts outside the CDR3, the full variable domain is DAMVIQNPRYQVTQFGKPVTLSCSQTLNHNVMYWYQQKSSQAPKLLFHYYDKDFNNEADTPDNFQSRRPNTSFCFLDIRSPGLGDTAMYLCATSRERGGWGQRSGEQYFGPGTRLTVT.

This rearrangement joins TRBV5-1 to TRBJ2-5, with 7 positions matching TRBD2. Losses at the gene ends were 1 base for V and 5 bases for J; bases not matched to a gene: 2. Germline CDR1 is SGHRS and CDR2 is YFSETQ. This CDR3 region has 13 residues. The CDR3 DNA reads TGCGCCAGCAGCTTGTACGGGGGGGAGACCCAGTACTTC. Its translation: CASSLYGGETQYF.

The rearrangement uses TRBV19 and TRBJ1-5, with D possibly TRBD1 on 6 matching bases. The V gene lost 1 base and the J gene lost 4 bases, with 14 bases spanning the gap. Germline loops: CDR1 LNHDA, CDR2 SQIVND (reference sequence). This CDR3 has 16 residues. The CDR3 is CASSIAPGVINQPQHF. CDR3 nucleotides: TGTGCCAGTAGTATAGCCCCAGGGGTCATAAATCAGCCCCAGCATTTT.

The chain joins TRBV5-4 to TRBJ1-1; TRBD1 matches at 8 bases. The CDR3 is 15 residues long. Germline values: CDR1 SGHNT, CDR2 YYREEE (reference sequence). Losses at the gene ends were 4 bases for V and 2 bases for J; bases not matched to a gene: 7. DNA of the CDR3: TGTGCCAGCAGCACCCGACAGGGGAGTAACACTGAAGCTTTCTTT. Amino acid sequence: CASSTRQGSNTEAFF.

The rearrangement links TRBV28 to TRBJ2-2; D possibly corresponds to TRBD2 (5 bases). CDR1 MDHEN and CDR2 SYDVKM come from the germline V gene. This CDR3 is 18 amino acids long. V was cut by 3 bases and J by 6 bases, with 23 bases left in between. CDR3 residues: CASSFEPGFRFVPGELFF. The CDR3 DNA reads as TGTGCCAGCAGTTTTGAGCCGGGGTTTCGTTTTGTCCCCGGGGAGCTGTTTTTT.

The genes are TRBV28 and TRBJ2-7; 10 nucleotides match TRBD1. CDR1 and CDR2 from the germline V gene are MDHEN and SYDVKM. Trimming at V came to 7 bases and at J to 0 bases, leaving 18 bases not matched to a gene. This CDR3 has 19 residues. DNA for the CDR3: TGTGCCAGCACCCCACCCGGGACAGGGGTCCCACTAGTCTCCTACGAGCAGTACTTC. Residues: CASTPPGTGVPLVSYEQYF.

The V call is TRBV30, the J call TRBJ2-7; 15 bases agree with TRBD2. Looked up from germline, CDR1 is GTSNPN and CDR2 is SVGIG (reference sequence). CDR3 length equals 16 residues. The V gene end was trimmed by 0 bases and the J gene end by 5 bases; junction bases not matched to a gene: 5. The CDR3 protein is CAWSVGLAGGSDEQYF. CDR3 sequence (DNA): TGTGCCTGGAGTGTAGGACTAGCGGGAGGGAGTGACGAGCAGTACTTC.

This chain connects TRBV6-6 to TRBJ1-2, with no clear D. This CDR3 contains 14 residues. The germline CDR1 and CDR2 sequences are MNHNY and SVGAGI (reference sequence). The germline V and J ends were trimmed by 6 bases and 4 bases, with 15 bases remaining between them. The CDR3 coding sequence is TGTGCCAGCAGCTTACTCTCGGGAAGCTATGGCTACACCTTC. Protein sequence: CASSLLSGSYGYTF.

This clone turned up a few times. The chain recombines TRBV18 with TRBJ2-2; the match to TRBD1 covers 7 bases. This CDR3 spans 15 amino acids. The V and J ends lost 3 bases and 4 bases, in that order; junction bases with no gene match: 5. CDR1 is KGHSH, CDR2 LQKENI, per germline. The CDR3 coding sequence is TGTGCCAGCTCACCCCACAGGGGAAGCACCGGGGAGCTGTTTTTT. This sequence encodes CASSPHRGSTGELFF.

The chain links TRBV5-1 to TRBJ2-7, with 11 nucleotides matching TRBD2. Per the germline V gene, CDR1 is SGHRS and CDR2 is YFSETQ. The CDR3 length is 14 residues. V gave up 4 bases and J gave up 2 bases; unmatched junction bases: 2. The chain's CDR3 is CASSTGLAAYEQYF. DNA of the CDR3: TGCGCCAGCAGCACGGGACTAGCGGCCTACGAGCAGTACTTC.

This chain links TRBV19 with TRBJ2-7, with 8 bases identical to TRBD1. The CDR3 spans 16 residues. Germline values: CDR1 LNHDA, CDR2 SQIVND (reference sequence). The V and J ends lost 3 bases and 6 bases, in that order; junction bases with no gene match: 13. The CDR3 sequence: CASSIVVGTGVGEQYF. The DNA of the CDR3 is TGTGCCAGTAGTATTGTCGTCGGGACAGGTGTCGGCGAGCAGTACTTC.

This clone was picked up one time. The rearrangement links TRBV5-1 to TRBJ2-3, with TRBD1 matching 12 bases. Germline V gene sequence: CDR1 SGHRS, CDR2 YFSETQ. Trimming at V came to 5 bases and at J to 0 bases, leaving 10 bases not matched to a gene. The CDR3 length is 18 residues. CDR3 bases: TGCGCCAGCAGTCTGCGGGGGACAGGGGGCTTGAGCACAGATACGCAGTATTTT. It is translated as CASSLRGTGGLSTDTQYF.

The sample holds one count of this clone. This chain links TRBV5-1 with TRBJ1-1; D perhaps matches TRBD1 (5 bases). The CDR3 is 14 residues long. The germline V gene encodes CDR1 SGHRS and CDR2 YFSETQ. Trimming stripped 0 bases from V and 1 base from J, with 7 bases between. CDR3 nucleotides: TGCGCCAGCAGCTTGGGCGGGGCGAACACTGAAGCTTTCTTT. Translating gives CASSLGGANTEAFF. Together with reference TRBV5-1 and TRBJ1-1, the CDR3 gives the full variable domain: KAGVTQTPRYLIKTRGQQVTLSCSPISGHRSVSWYQQTPGQGLQFLFEYFSETQRNKGNFPGRFSGRQFSNSRSEMNVSTLELGDSALYLCASSLGGANTEAFFGQGTRLTVV.

The chain joins TRBV5-1 to TRBJ2-5; D is ambiguous. This CDR3 has 13 residues. Germline V lookup: CDR1 SGHRS, CDR2 YFSETQ. Trimming removed 0 bases from V and 3 bases from J, with 6 bases in between. The CDR3 is CASSLAEKETQYF. The CDR3 DNA is TGCGCCAGCAGCTTGGCCGAGAAAGAGACCCAGTACTTC.

V is TRBV28 and J is TRBJ2-2, with 7 bases that match TRBD1. The V and J ends lost 6 bases and 1 base, in that order; junction bases with no gene match: 5. There are 15 residues in the CDR3. Germline V gene data show CDR1 as MDHEN and CDR2 as SYDVKM. The CDR3: CASSQTGQNTGELFF. CDR3 in DNA: TGTGCCAGCAGCCAGACAGGGCAGAACACCGGGGAGCTGTTTTTT.

J is TRBJ1-1 and V is TRBV30; D remains ambiguous. Germline V CDR1 and CDR2: GTSNPN, SVGIG (reference sequence). The CDR3 runs to 13 residues. The ends were cut back, 0 bases at V and 10 bases at J, with 15 bases in the middle. The CDR3 protein is CAWSVDSHPGAFF. The CDR3 bases are TGTGCCTGGAGTGTAGATTCCCATCCAGGAGCTTTCTTT.

V usage is TRBV20-1 and J usage is TRBJ2-5, with D unresolved. Germline V gene sequence: CDR1 DFQATT, CDR2 SNEGSKA (reference sequence). The V end lost 3 bases, the J end lost 1 base, and 3 bases lay between the germline ends. This CDR3 contains 11 residues. This CDR3 reads CSASLQETQYF. The CDR3 coding sequence is TGCAGTGCTAGCCTCCAAGAGACCCAGTACTTC.

DNA of the CDR3: TGTGCCAGCAGCCGAGATATAATGGTAGCGGGTGAGCAGTTCTTC. Translated: CASSRDIMVAGEQFF. This chain joins TRBV7-3 and TRBJ2-1; TRBD2 agrees at 7 bases. The germline V gene has CDR1 SGHTA and CDR2 FQGTGA. J lost 9 bases, V lost 5 bases, and 13 bases had no gene match. The CDR3 extends over 15 amino acids.

The rearrangement uses TRBV2 and TRBJ2-5, with D perhaps matching TRBD1 (7 bases). The CDR3 consists of 15 residues. Germline V gene sequence: CDR1 SNHLY, CDR2 FYNNEI. V lost 8 bases to trimming and J lost 5 bases, with 21 bases between them. The CDR3 DNA is TGTGCCAGCCAGGGGGGCAGGGGTCGTGCTGAGACCCAGTACTTC. Translation gives CASQGGRGRAETQYF.

The rearrangement joins TRBV14 to TRBJ1-6, with TRBD1 as a possible D gene (6 bases). The V gene's germline CDR1 is SGHDN and CDR2 FVKESK. The CDR3 runs 15 residues. V lost 0 bases and J 10 bases, leaving 13 bases between the germline ends. CDR3: CASSQDGGRSSPLHF. The DNA of the CDR3 is TGTGCCAGCAGCCAAGATGGGGGCAGGTCATCACCCCTCCACTTT.

The chain uses TRBV7-2 and TRBJ2-7; 9 nucleotides line up with TRBD2. The length of the CDR3 is 15 residues. Germline V CDR1 and CDR2: SGHTA, FQGNSA. Trimming took 2 bases from V and 2 from J; bases not matched to a gene: 4. CDR3 region: CASSLRREGPYEQYF. DNA for the CDR3: TGTGCCAGCAGCTTACGGCGGGAGGGCCCCTACGAGCAGTACTTC.

The chain links TRBV19 to TRBJ1-1; D is undetermined. The CDR3 runs to 15 residues. Trimming removed 3 bases at V and 2 bases at J, with 13 bases between. The germline CDR1 and CDR2 sequences are LNHDA and SQIVND (reference sequence). DNA for the CDR3: TGTGCCAGTAGTATTCGAGGGTTCGGTAACACTGAAGCTTTCTTT. Its protein is CASSIRGFGNTEAFF.

The chain employs TRBV5-1 and TRBJ1-5; a weak D match, TRBD1 (5 bases). V dropped 4 bases and J dropped 0 bases, with 8 bases sitting between them. This CDR3 comprises 14 residues. CDR1 and CDR2 (germline): SGHRS, YFSETQ. This CDR3 is CASSPGDSNQPQHF. The CDR3 nucleotides are TGCGCCAGCAGCCCGGGGGATAGCAATCAGCCCCAGCATTTT.

The gene calls are TRBV30 and TRBJ2-3; D unclear. Looked up from germline, CDR1 is GTSNPN and CDR2 is SVGIG (reference sequence). The CDR3 length is 13 residues. V lost 3 bases to trimming and J lost 4 bases, with 11 bases between them. The CDR3: CAWRAGESDTQYF. Written as DNA, the CDR3 is TGTGCCTGGAGGGCAGGCGAATCAGATACGCAGTATTTT. Drawing the rest from reference TRBV30 and TRBJ2-3, the complete variable domain is SQTIHQWPATLVQPVGSPLSLECTVEGTSNPNLYWYRQAAGRGLQLLFYSVGIGQISSEVPQNLSASRPQDRQFILSSKKLLLSDSGFYLCAWRAGESDTQYFGPGTRLTVL.

The V call is TRBV2, the J call TRBJ2-3; 9 nucleotides align to TRBD2. Germline V gene data show CDR1 as SNHLY and CDR2 as FYNNEI. The CDR3 runs to 17 residues. The junction had 9 bases not matched to a gene; V was cut back by 4 bases and J by 1 base. CDR3 amino acids: CASSVAGEGWRTDTQYF. The CDR3 DNA is TGTGCCAGCAGTGTAGCGGGAGAGGGTTGGCGCACAGATACGCAGTATTTT.

This chain uses TRBV11-2 with TRBJ1-1, with 7 positions matching TRBD1. With 3 bases clipped from V and 1 base from J, the junction kept 5 bases outside the gene matches. The CDR3 loop spans 15 amino acids. The germline CDR1 and CDR2 sequences are SGHAT and FQNNGV. The CDR3 loop is CASSFNRDRNTEAFF. The CDR3 nucleotides are TGTGCCAGCAGCTTCAACCGGGACAGGAACACTGAAGCTTTCTTT.

The chain joins TRBV7-3 to TRBJ2-1, with a weak D call TRBD2 (6 bases). Deletions cut 5 bases from V and 3 bases from J, with 14 bases between. This CDR3 is built from 15 residues. In germline, CDR1 is SGHTA, CDR2 FQGTGA. CDR3 in amino acids: CASSLVGGVYNEQFF. As DNA, the CDR3 is TGTGCCAGCAGCCTCGTCGGCGGGGTCTACAATGAGCAGTTCTTC.

The chain is built from TRBV30 and TRBJ1-1; D call uncertain. Germline CDR1 and CDR2: GTSNPN and SVGIG (reference sequence). The CDR3 sequence is 14 residues long. The V end was cut by 2 bases, the J end by 0 bases, with 10 bases between. CDR3 in amino acids: CAWSSDFLNTEAFF. Here the CDR3 DNA reads TGTGCCTGGAGTTCGGACTTCTTGAACACTGAAGCTTTCTTT.

The sample holds a few counts of this clone. The chain uses TRBV29-1 and TRBJ2-5; 7 bases line up with TRBD2. CDR1 and CDR2 from the germline V gene are SQVTM and ANQGSEA. The J segment lost 7 bases and the V segment lost 4 bases, leaving 18 bases of the junction unmatched. This CDR3 contains 16 residues. The CDR3 DNA is TGCAGCGTTGTGGACCCCCGGGGGGTAGGCGCTTCGACCCAGTACTTC. Its translation is CSVVDPRGVGASTQYF.

The V gene is TRBV4-2, the J gene TRBJ2-1; the match to TRBD2 covers 15 bases. With V trimmed by 3 bases and J by 2 bases, 2 bases remained unmatched. Germline V lookup: CDR1 LGHNA, CDR2 YNFKEQ. The CDR3 runs to 17 residues. Here the CDR3 DNA reads TGTGCCAGCAGCCATGGACTAGCGGGAGGGCCCTACAATGAGCAGTTCTTC. This codes for CASSHGLAGGPYNEQFF.

The chain carries TRBV25-1 and TRBJ2-1; 12 nucleotides line up with TRBD2. The J segment lost 4 bases and the V segment lost 6 bases, leaving 13 bases of the junction unmatched. The CDR3 consists of 18 residues. Germline CDR1 and CDR2: MGHDK and SYGVNS. The CDR3 DNA reads TGTGCCAGCAGCCCGCTAGCGGGAGGGCCTCTGGGTTACAATGAGCAGTTCTTC. As protein: CASSPLAGGPLGYNEQFF.